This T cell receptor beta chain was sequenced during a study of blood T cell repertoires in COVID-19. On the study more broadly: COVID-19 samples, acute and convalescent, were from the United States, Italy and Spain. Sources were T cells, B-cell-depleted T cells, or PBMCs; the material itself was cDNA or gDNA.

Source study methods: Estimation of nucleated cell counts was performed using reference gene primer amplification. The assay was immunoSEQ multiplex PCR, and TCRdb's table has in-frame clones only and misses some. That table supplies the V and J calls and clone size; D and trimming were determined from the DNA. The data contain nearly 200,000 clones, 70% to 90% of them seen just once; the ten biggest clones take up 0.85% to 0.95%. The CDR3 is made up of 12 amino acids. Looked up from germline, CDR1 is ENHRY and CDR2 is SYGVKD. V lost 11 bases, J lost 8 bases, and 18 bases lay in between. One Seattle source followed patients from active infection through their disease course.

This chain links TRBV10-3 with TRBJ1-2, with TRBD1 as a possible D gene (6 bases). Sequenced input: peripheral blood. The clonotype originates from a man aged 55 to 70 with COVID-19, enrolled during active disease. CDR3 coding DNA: TGTGCCGCCACCGGGGGGGCGCGAGGCTACACCTTC. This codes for CAATGGARGYTF.